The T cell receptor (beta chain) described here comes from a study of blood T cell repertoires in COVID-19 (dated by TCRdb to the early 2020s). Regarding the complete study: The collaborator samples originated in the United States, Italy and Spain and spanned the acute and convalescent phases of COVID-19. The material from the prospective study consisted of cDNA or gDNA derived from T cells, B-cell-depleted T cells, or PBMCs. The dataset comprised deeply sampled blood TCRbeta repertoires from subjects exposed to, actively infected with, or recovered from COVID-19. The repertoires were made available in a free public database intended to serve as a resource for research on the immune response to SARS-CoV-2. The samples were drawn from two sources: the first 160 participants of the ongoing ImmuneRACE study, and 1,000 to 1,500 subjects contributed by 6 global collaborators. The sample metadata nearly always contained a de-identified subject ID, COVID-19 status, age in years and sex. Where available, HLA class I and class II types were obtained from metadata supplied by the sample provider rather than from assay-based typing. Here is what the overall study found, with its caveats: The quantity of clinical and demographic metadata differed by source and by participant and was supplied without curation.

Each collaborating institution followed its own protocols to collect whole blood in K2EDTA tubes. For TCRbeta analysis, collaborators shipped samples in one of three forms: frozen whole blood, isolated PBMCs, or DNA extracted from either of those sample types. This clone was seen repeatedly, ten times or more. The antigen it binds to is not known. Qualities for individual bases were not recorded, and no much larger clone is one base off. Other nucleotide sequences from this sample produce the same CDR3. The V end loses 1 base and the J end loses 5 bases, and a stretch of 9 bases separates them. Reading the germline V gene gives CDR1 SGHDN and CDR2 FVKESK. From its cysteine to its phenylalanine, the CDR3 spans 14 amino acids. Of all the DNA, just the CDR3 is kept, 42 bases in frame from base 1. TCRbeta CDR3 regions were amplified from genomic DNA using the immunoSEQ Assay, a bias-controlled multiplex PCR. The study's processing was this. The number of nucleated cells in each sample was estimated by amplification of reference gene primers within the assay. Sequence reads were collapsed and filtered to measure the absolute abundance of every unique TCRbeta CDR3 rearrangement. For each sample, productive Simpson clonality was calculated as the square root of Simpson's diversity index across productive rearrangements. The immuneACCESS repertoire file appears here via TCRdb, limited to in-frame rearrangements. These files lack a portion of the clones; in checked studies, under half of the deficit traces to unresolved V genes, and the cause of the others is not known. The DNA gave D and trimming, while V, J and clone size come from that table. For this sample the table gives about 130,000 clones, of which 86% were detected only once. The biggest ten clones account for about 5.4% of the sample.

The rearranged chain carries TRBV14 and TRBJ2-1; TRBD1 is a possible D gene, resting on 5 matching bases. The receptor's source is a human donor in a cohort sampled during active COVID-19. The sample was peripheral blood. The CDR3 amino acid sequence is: CASSQAYRNNEQFF. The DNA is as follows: TGTGCCAGCAGCCAAGCGTACAGGAACAATGAGCAGTTCTTC.